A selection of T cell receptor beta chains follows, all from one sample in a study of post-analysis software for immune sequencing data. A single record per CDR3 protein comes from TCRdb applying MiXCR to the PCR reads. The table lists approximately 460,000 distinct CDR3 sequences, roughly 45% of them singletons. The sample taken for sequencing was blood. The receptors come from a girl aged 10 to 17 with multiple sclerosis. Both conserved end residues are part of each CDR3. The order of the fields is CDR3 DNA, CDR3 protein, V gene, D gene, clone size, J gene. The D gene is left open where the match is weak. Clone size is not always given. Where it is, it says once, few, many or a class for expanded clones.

cdr3_nt: TGTGCCAGCAGCTCCTACAATGGGCAGTTCTTC
cdr3_aa: CASSSYNGQFF
v_call: TRBV27
d_call: -
clone_size: few
j_call: TRBJ2-1

cdr3_nt: TGCAGCGTTGGTTACAGGGTAAATGAAAAACTGTTTTTT
cdr3_aa: CSVGYRVNEKLFF
v_call: TRBV29-1
d_call: -
clone_size: -
j_call: TRBJ1-4

cdr3_nt: TGCGCCAGCAGCGGGGACAGGGTGGAGAACACTGAAGCTTTCTTT
cdr3_aa: CASSGDRVENTEAFF
v_call: TRBV5-1
d_call: TRBD1
clone_size: -
j_call: TRBJ1-1

cdr3_nt: TGTGCCAGCAGTTCTAGCGGAGACTCCTACGAGCAGTACTTC
cdr3_aa: CASSSSGDSYEQYF
v_call: TRBV27
d_call: TRBD2
clone_size: -
j_call: TRBJ2-7

cdr3_nt: TGCGCCAGCAGCTTGGGCCCGAAGTATGGCTACACCTTC
cdr3_aa: CASSLGPKYGYTF
v_call: TRBV5-1
d_call: -
clone_size: -
j_call: TRBJ1-2

cdr3_nt: TGTGCCAGCAGTGAATCCCCGGGCCACGGGGAGACCCAGTACTTC
cdr3_aa: CASSESPGHGETQYF
v_call: TRBV25-1
d_call: -
clone_size: few
j_call: TRBJ2-5

cdr3_nt: TGTGCCAGCAGGATGGACTTCCTCACGCAGTATTTT
cdr3_aa: CASRMDFLTQYF
v_call: TRBV12-3/TRBV12-4
d_call: -
clone_size: -
j_call: TRBJ2-3

cdr3_nt: TGCAGCGTTGAAGGGGGACTAGCGGATTACAATGAGCAGTTCTTC
cdr3_aa: CSVEGGLADYNEQFF
v_call: TRBV29-1
d_call: TRBD2
clone_size: few
j_call: TRBJ2-1

cdr3_nt: TGCGCCAGCAGCGCAGGTCTAGCGGGAGGGCACGAGCAGTTCTTC
cdr3_aa: CASSAGLAGGHEQFF
v_call: TRBV5-1
d_call: TRBD2
clone_size: -
j_call: TRBJ2-1

cdr3_nt: TGTGCCAGCAGCTTAAGACGTAACCCCTACGAGCAGTACTTC
cdr3_aa: CASSLRRNPYEQYF
v_call: TRBV7-8
d_call: -
clone_size: few
j_call: TRBJ2-7

cdr3_nt: TGCAGCGTGGGGGGACTAGCGGGAGGCATAGAGCAGTACTTC
cdr3_aa: CSVGGLAGGIEQYF
v_call: TRBV29-1
d_call: TRBD2
clone_size: -
j_call: TRBJ2-7

cdr3_nt: TGTGCCAGCAGCCGGGTACAGAATGAGCAGTTCTTC
cdr3_aa: CASSRVQNEQFF
v_call: TRBV4-2
d_call: -
clone_size: few
j_call: TRBJ2-1

cdr3_nt: TGCAGTGCTAGAGACAGTCGGCAACGAAATAAGCAGTACTTC
cdr3_aa: CSARDSRQRNKQYF
v_call: TRBV20-1
d_call: -
clone_size: -
j_call: TRBJ2-5

cdr3_nt: TGTGCCAGCAGCCCAACCCCGCGGGTAGGATCTAGCACAGATACGCAGTATTTT
cdr3_aa: CASSPTPRVGSSTDTQYF
v_call: TRBV7-9
d_call: -
clone_size: -
j_call: TRBJ2-3

cdr3_nt: TGCGCCAGCAGCTTGAATCGGGTTTCTAACTACGAGCAGTACTTC
cdr3_aa: CASSLNRVSNYEQYF
v_call: TRBV5-1
d_call: -
clone_size: -
j_call: TRBJ2-7

cdr3_nt: TGTGCCAGCAGCTTTTCTCTACTAGTCCCGGGACGGGTGGGGGAGACCCAGTACTTC
cdr3_aa: CASSFSLLVPGRVGETQYF
v_call: TRBV7-2
d_call: -
clone_size: -
j_call: TRBJ2-5

cdr3_nt: TGCAGCGTTGCTAGCGCCACCTACAATGAGCAGTTCTTC
cdr3_aa: CSVASATYNEQFF
v_call: TRBV29-1
d_call: -
clone_size: -
j_call: TRBJ2-1

cdr3_nt: TGCGCCAGCAGCCAAGGTTTAGGAGAGAAGCTACAGCCCCAGCATTTT
cdr3_aa: CASSQGLGEKLQPQHF
v_call: TRBV4-1
d_call: -
clone_size: -
j_call: TRBJ1-5

cdr3_nt: TGTGCCAGCAGCAAAGGACGGAATTCTCGCGGGGGCTACACCTTC
cdr3_aa: CASSKGRNSRGGYTF
v_call: TRBV7-3
d_call: -
clone_size: -
j_call: TRBJ1-2

cdr3_nt: TGTGCCAGCAGCGTAATGCCCAGCTCCTACGAGCAGTACTTC
cdr3_aa: CASSVMPSSYEQYF
v_call: TRBV9
d_call: -
clone_size: few
j_call: TRBJ2-7

cdr3_nt: TGTGCCAGCAGCTTAGCGCGGCAGCGGGGGTCATACTACGAGCAGTACTTC
cdr3_aa: CASSLARQRGSYYEQYF
v_call: TRBV7-8
d_call: TRBD2
clone_size: few
j_call: TRBJ2-7

cdr3_nt: TGTGCCAGCAGCTCAAGGGGCGGGAGTGGCACAGATACGCAGTATTTT
cdr3_aa: CASSSRGGSGTDTQYF
v_call: TRBV7-2
d_call: TRBD2
clone_size: -
j_call: TRBJ2-3

cdr3_nt: TGTGCCAGCAGTACCCCGGCGAGGGACGAGCAGTACTTC
cdr3_aa: CASSTPARDEQYF
v_call: TRBV11-2
d_call: -
clone_size: -
j_call: TRBJ2-7

cdr3_nt: TGCGCCAGCAGCCGACAGGTTCAAGAGACCCAGTACTTC
cdr3_aa: CASSRQVQETQYF
v_call: TRBV5-1
d_call: -
clone_size: few
j_call: TRBJ2-5

cdr3_nt: TGTGCCAGCAGCTTAAGGATGAACAATCAGCCCCAGCATTTT
cdr3_aa: CASSLRMNNQPQHF
v_call: TRBV5-6
d_call: -
clone_size: few
j_call: TRBJ1-5

cdr3_nt: TGTGCCAGCAGTTACGATTATTCGACCATACTGGAGACCCAGTACTTC
cdr3_aa: CASSYDYSTILETQYF
v_call: TRBV6-5
d_call: -
clone_size: -
j_call: TRBJ2-5

cdr3_nt: TGTGCCAGCAGTTCCGGGACTAGCAGTTACAATGAGCAGTTCTTC
cdr3_aa: CASSSGTSSYNEQFF
v_call: TRBV27
d_call: TRBD2
clone_size: -
j_call: TRBJ2-1

cdr3_nt: TGCGCCAGCAGTCCACCGGGACGCAGTCCGGACGAGCAGTACTTC
cdr3_aa: CASSPPGRSPDEQYF
v_call: TRBV10-1
d_call: -
clone_size: few
j_call: TRBJ2-7

cdr3_nt: TGTGCCAGCAGCTTAAGGGCTAGCGGAGGGGAGCAGTATTTT
cdr3_aa: CASSLRASGGEQYF
v_call: TRBV7-6
d_call: TRBD2
clone_size: -
j_call: TRBJ2-3

cdr3_nt: TGTGCCAGCAGCTTAGCAGGGACAGAGGATGGCTACACCTTC
cdr3_aa: CASSLAGTEDGYTF
v_call: TRBV7-9
d_call: TRBD1
clone_size: -
j_call: TRBJ1-2

cdr3_nt: TGTGCCAGCACCCTCCTGGGGGGTCCCCTCAATGAGCAGTTCTTC
cdr3_aa: CASTLLGGPLNEQFF
v_call: TRBV12-3/TRBV12-4
d_call: -
clone_size: -
j_call: TRBJ2-1

cdr3_nt: TGTGCCAGCAGCCAGGTTCACTACCAAGAGACCCAGTACTTC
cdr3_aa: CASSQVHYQETQYF
v_call: TRBV3-1
d_call: -
clone_size: -
j_call: TRBJ2-5

cdr3_nt: TGTGCCAGCAGCAGTTCAGGGTCCCTCTATGGCTACACCTTC
cdr3_aa: CASSSSGSLYGYTF
v_call: TRBV7-2
d_call: -
clone_size: -
j_call: TRBJ1-2

cdr3_nt: TGTGCCACTTGGGGCGTGAACACTGAAGCTTTCTTT
cdr3_aa: CATWGVNTEAFF
v_call: TRBV28
d_call: -
clone_size: once
j_call: TRBJ1-1

cdr3_nt: TGCGGTGCTAGAGAGGCCGGGACTTCAAACAATGAGCAGTTCTTC
cdr3_aa: CGAREAGTSNNEQFF
v_call: TRBV20-1
d_call: -
clone_size: few
j_call: TRBJ2-1

cdr3_nt: TGTGCCAGCAGCTTAAGACTAGCGAATTACAATGAGCAGTTCTTC
cdr3_aa: CASSLRLANYNEQFF
v_call: TRBV7-9
d_call: TRBD2
clone_size: few
j_call: TRBJ2-1